Below are 3 T cell receptor beta chains sequenced from a single sample in a study of OX40 agonist ivuxolimab in advanced cancers. Assay used: immunoSEQ multiplex PCR; TCRdb lists only in-frame clones, some missing. The data hold roughly 75,000 clones, with around nine tenths observed a single time. Source: CD4+ or CD8+ T cells sorted from blood, taken in a trial of the OX40 agonist ivuxolimab. These receptors were obtained from an adult with an advanced solid tumor such as melanoma, head and neck, liver or kidney cancer.

The rearrangement joins TRBV6-1 to TRBJ2-7; D may be TRBD1 or TRBD2 (5 bases each). Germline loops: CDR1 MNHNS, CDR2 SASEGT. V lost 8 bases and J 2 bases, leaving 16 bases between the germline ends. There are 14 residues in the CDR3. The CDR3 region has the DNA TGTGCCAGCCATGAGGGGTCGTTAACCTACGAGCAGTACTTC. Its translation is CASHEGSLTYEQYF.

This chain joins TRBV20-1 and TRBJ2-7; TRBD1 aligns across 9 bases. CDR1 and CDR2 from the germline V gene are DFQATT and SNEGSKA (reference sequence). V lost 6 bases and J lost 5; bases outside the gene matches: 2. The CDR3 is 11 amino acids. The CDR3 protein is CSARQGDEQYF. The DNA of the CDR3 is TGCAGTGCACGACAGGGGGACGAGCAGTACTTC.

The chain recombines TRBV2 with TRBJ2-5; 8 nucleotides align to TRBD2. The V segment lost 4 bases and the J segment 2 bases; nucleotides outside the gene matches: 6. CDR1 is SNHLY, CDR2 FYNNEI, per germline. The CDR3 has 15 amino acids. CDR3 sequence: CASSGQRGYQETQYF. The CDR3 DNA sequence: TGTGCCAGCAGTGGCCAGCGGGGGTATCAAGAGACCCAGTACTTC.